These T cell receptor beta chains were read from a single sample in a study of blood T cell repertoires in COVID-19. Here immunoSEQ multiplex PCR was the method, and the copy in TCRdb shows in-frame clones only, minus some. The table records hundreds of thousands of clones, nearly 90% of them present only once. Sample: peripheral blood. These receptors were collected from a woman under 30 who had recovered from COVID-19. The CDR3 runs from the conserved cysteine through the conserved F or W. The order of the fields is CDR3 DNA, CDR3 protein, D gene, V gene, clone size, J gene. A D gene is named only where the DNA matches it firmly. For some rows the clone size is stated as once, few or many, or as a class when expanded; others skip it.

cdr3_nt: TGTGCCAGCAGTTTTCTAACAGGGGGATCACCCCTCCACTTT
cdr3_aa: CASSFLTGGSPLHF
d_call: TRBD1
v_call: TRBV7-9
clone_size: few
j_call: TRBJ1-6

cdr3_nt: TGTGCCAGCCTCCTAGGGCGGGAGCTCAATGAGCAGTTCTTC
cdr3_aa: CASLLGRELNEQFF
d_call: TRBD2
v_call: TRBV13
clone_size: once
j_call: TRBJ2-1

cdr3_nt: TGTGCCAGCAGCTTCGGACAGGAATTGAACACTGAAGCTTTCTTT
cdr3_aa: CASSFGQELNTEAFF
d_call: TRBD1
v_call: TRBV11-2
clone_size: .
j_call: TRBJ1-1

cdr3_nt: TGCGCCAGCAGCTTGTCTGGGGCTGGGTACAATGAGCAGTTCTTC
cdr3_aa: CASSLSGAGYNEQFF
d_call: .
v_call: TRBV5-1
clone_size: .
j_call: TRBJ2-1

cdr3_nt: TGTGCCAGCAGCGTTCAGGGAGGTACCTCTGGGGCCAACGTCCTGACTTTC
cdr3_aa: CASSVQGGTSGANVLTF
d_call: .
v_call: TRBV9
clone_size: .
j_call: TRBJ2-6

cdr3_nt: TGCGCCAGCAGCCAAGATGCAGGGAGGCATAATTCACCCCTCCACTTT
cdr3_aa: CASSQDAGRHNSPLHF
d_call: .
v_call: TRBV4-3
clone_size: .
j_call: TRBJ1-6

cdr3_nt: TGTGCCAGCAGCTTAATGAGCGGCTCCTACAATGAGCAGTTCTTC
cdr3_aa: CASSLMSGSYNEQFF
d_call: .
v_call: TRBV7-3
clone_size: .
j_call: TRBJ2-1

cdr3_nt: TGTGCCAGCAGTTCGGACAGGACGTCTAACTATGGCTACACCTTC
cdr3_aa: CASSSDRTSNYGYTF
d_call: TRBD1
v_call: TRBV27
clone_size: .
j_call: TRBJ1-2

cdr3_nt: TGTGCCAGCAGCGTAGGAGGTGGGGGCTTTGGAAACACCATATATTTT
cdr3_aa: CASSVGGGGFGNTIYF
d_call: .
v_call: TRBV9
clone_size: .
j_call: TRBJ1-3

cdr3_nt: TGTGCCAGCTCACCACCAAATACAGGGTACGAAAACATTCAGTACTTC
cdr3_aa: CASSPPNTGYENIQYF
d_call: .
v_call: TRBV18
clone_size: .
j_call: TRBJ2-4

cdr3_nt: TGTGCCAGCAGCGAAACAGGGGGCTTTTGGAACACTGAAGCTTTCTTT
cdr3_aa: CASSETGGFWNTEAFF
d_call: TRBD1
v_call: TRBV4-2
clone_size: .
j_call: TRBJ1-1

cdr3_nt: TGTGCCAGCAGTATCCAAGGCGGTCATAGCAATCAGCCCCAGCATTTT
cdr3_aa: CASSIQGGHSNQPQHF
d_call: .
v_call: TRBV6-2/TRBV6-3
clone_size: .
j_call: TRBJ1-5

cdr3_nt: TGTGCTAGTGGGTTAGCGGGAGTTAGCGGGGAGCTGTTTTTT
cdr3_aa: CASGLAGVSGELFF
d_call: TRBD2
v_call: TRBV12-5
clone_size: .
j_call: TRBJ2-2

cdr3_nt: TGTGCCAGCAGTTACTGGACAGGGAATTCACCCCTCCACTTT
cdr3_aa: CASSYWTGNSPLHF
d_call: TRBD1
v_call: TRBV6-5
clone_size: .
j_call: TRBJ1-6

cdr3_nt: TGTGCCAGTAGTATAGTGGGCGGGGACTACGAGCAGTACTTC
cdr3_aa: CASSIVGGDYEQYF
d_call: .
v_call: TRBV19
clone_size: once
j_call: TRBJ2-7

cdr3_nt: TGTGCCAGCAGCGGGGGGACTAGCGGGAGGTCCGGGGAGCTGTTTTTT
cdr3_aa: CASSGGTSGRSGELFF
d_call: TRBD2
v_call: TRBV7-6
clone_size: .
j_call: TRBJ2-2

cdr3_nt: TGTGCCAGCAGTTACGACAGGAAAACTGAAGCTTTCTTT
cdr3_aa: CASSYDRKTEAFF
d_call: .
v_call: TRBV6-5
clone_size: once
j_call: TRBJ1-1

cdr3_nt: TGTGCCAGCAGCCAAGCGGGAGGTTTGGGCACCGGGGAGCTGTTTTTT
cdr3_aa: CASSQAGGLGTGELFF
d_call: TRBD2
v_call: TRBV3-1/TRBV3-2
clone_size: few
j_call: TRBJ2-2

cdr3_nt: TGTGCCAGCAGTTACAGGACAGACAAAAACATTCAGTACTTC
cdr3_aa: CASSYRTDKNIQYF
d_call: .
v_call: TRBV6-5
clone_size: .
j_call: TRBJ2-4

cdr3_nt: TGTGCCAGCAGCTTAAGCGGGGGCGGGGGAGAGACCCAGTACTTC
cdr3_aa: CASSLSGGGGETQYF
d_call: TRBD2
v_call: TRBV7-2
clone_size: .
j_call: TRBJ2-5

cdr3_nt: TGTGCCAGCAGTGATCCGGCCGGGGAGGGGTGGACTGAAGCTTTCTTT
cdr3_aa: CASSDPAGEGWTEAFF
d_call: .
v_call: TRBV25-1
clone_size: once
j_call: TRBJ1-1

cdr3_nt: TGTGCCTGGACCGGAGGGACAGGGCCTCAGCCCCAGCATTTT
cdr3_aa: CAWTGGTGPQPQHF
d_call: TRBD1
v_call: TRBV30
clone_size: few
j_call: TRBJ1-5

cdr3_nt: TGTGCCAGCAGTCCCGGGACAGGGTACACTGAAGCTTTCTTT
cdr3_aa: CASSPGTGYTEAFF
d_call: TRBD1
v_call: TRBV6-5
clone_size: .
j_call: TRBJ1-1

cdr3_nt: TGTGCCAGTAGGGCGGGACGGATAACCTCTGGGGCCAACGTCCTGACTTTC
cdr3_aa: CASRAGRITSGANVLTF
d_call: .
v_call: TRBV19
clone_size: .
j_call: TRBJ2-6

cdr3_nt: TGTGCCAGCAGCTTAGTAGTGAACGAGCAGTACTTC
cdr3_aa: CASSLVVNEQYF
d_call: .
v_call: TRBV11-2
clone_size: .
j_call: TRBJ2-7

cdr3_nt: TGTGCCAGCAGCCTCCGGGACAGGCCGTACTCTGGGGCCAACGTCCTGACTTTC
cdr3_aa: CASSLRDRPYSGANVLTF
d_call: TRBD1
v_call: TRBV13
clone_size: .
j_call: TRBJ2-6

cdr3_nt: TGTGCCAGCAGTTTAGCCGCCGGGACAGGGTACACAGATACGCAGTATTTT
cdr3_aa: CASSLAAGTGYTDTQYF
d_call: TRBD1
v_call: TRBV27
clone_size: .
j_call: TRBJ2-3

cdr3_nt: TGTGCCAGCAGTTTATACGGGAATGGCTCACCCCTCCACTTT
cdr3_aa: CASSLYGNGSPLHF
d_call: .
v_call: TRBV28
clone_size: few
j_call: TRBJ1-6

cdr3_nt: TGTGCCAGTAGCCACTCCTACAATGAGCAGTTCTTC
cdr3_aa: CASSHSYNEQFF
d_call: .
v_call: TRBV19
clone_size: .
j_call: TRBJ2-1

cdr3_nt: TGTGCCAGCAGCCAAGGATTCTGGGGCGCAGATACGCAGTATTTT
cdr3_aa: CASSQGFWGADTQYF
d_call: .
v_call: TRBV14
clone_size: .
j_call: TRBJ2-3

cdr3_nt: TGTGCCAGCAGCTCAAGACAGGGTATGGACTACGAGCAGTACTTC
cdr3_aa: CASSSRQGMDYEQYF
d_call: TRBD1
v_call: TRBV11-2
clone_size: .
j_call: TRBJ2-7

cdr3_nt: TGTGCCAGCAGGACCGGACAGCATACAAACTATGGCTACACCTTC
cdr3_aa: CASRTGQHTNYGYTF
d_call: .
v_call: TRBV6-5
clone_size: .
j_call: TRBJ1-2

cdr3_nt: TGTGCCAGTAGTATTGGAGGAGGAACTGAAGCTTTCTTT
cdr3_aa: CASSIGGGTEAFF
d_call: .
v_call: TRBV19
clone_size: .
j_call: TRBJ1-1

cdr3_nt: TGCGCCAGCAGCGCTAGACAGGGTAGGGAGACCCAGTACTTC
cdr3_aa: CASSARQGRETQYF
d_call: TRBD1
v_call: TRBV5-1
clone_size: .
j_call: TRBJ2-5

cdr3_nt: TGTGCCAGCAGCGTCAGGGGACGCAATCAGCCCCAGCATTTT
cdr3_aa: CASSVRGRNQPQHF
d_call: .
v_call: TRBV11-2
clone_size: once
j_call: TRBJ1-5

cdr3_nt: TGTGCCATCAGTGAAGGTCAGGGCAACTACAATGAGCAGTTCTTC
cdr3_aa: CAISEGQGNYNEQFF
d_call: .
v_call: TRBV10-3
clone_size: .
j_call: TRBJ2-1

cdr3_nt: TGTGCCACCAGCAGAATCGGGACTGGAAGCCGCTACGAGCAGTACTTC
cdr3_aa: CATSRIGTGSRYEQYF
d_call: .
v_call: TRBV15
clone_size: .
j_call: TRBJ2-7

cdr3_nt: TGTGCCAGCAGCTTAGAGAGGGCCGAGCAGTACTTC
cdr3_aa: CASSLERAEQYF
d_call: .
v_call: TRBV7-9
clone_size: once
j_call: TRBJ2-7

cdr3_nt: TGTGCCAGCAGCCCCAGACAGGGCGCGGGTGAAAAACTGTTTTTT
cdr3_aa: CASSPRQGAGEKLFF
d_call: TRBD1
v_call: TRBV9
clone_size: .
j_call: TRBJ1-4

cdr3_nt: TGCGCCAGCAGCTTCTTGGGAGCAAACAGCTACAATGAGCAGTTCTTC
cdr3_aa: CASSFLGANSYNEQFF
d_call: .
v_call: TRBV5-1
clone_size: .
j_call: TRBJ2-1

cdr3_nt: TGCGCCAGCAGCCAAGTCGCCGGGGTTAACTATGGCTACACCTTC
cdr3_aa: CASSQVAGVNYGYTF
d_call: .
v_call: TRBV4-3
clone_size: .
j_call: TRBJ1-2

cdr3_nt: TGTGCCAGCAGCCAAGTCGGCTACGAGCAGTACTTC
cdr3_aa: CASSQVGYEQYF
d_call: .
v_call: TRBV3-1/TRBV3-2
clone_size: .
j_call: TRBJ2-7

cdr3_nt: TGTGCCAGCAGCGCCCTAGTTGTTCAGTTCTTC
cdr3_aa: CASSALVVQFF
d_call: .
v_call: TRBV7-2
clone_size: .
j_call: TRBJ2-1

cdr3_nt: TGTGCCAGCTCACCCACAAGACAGGGGGGGCACGAGCAGTACTTC
cdr3_aa: CASSPTRQGGHEQYF
d_call: TRBD1
v_call: TRBV18
clone_size: .
j_call: TRBJ2-7

cdr3_nt: TGCGCCAGCAGCCCAGGGTCCCAGGGAACCTACGAGCAGTACTTC
cdr3_aa: CASSPGSQGTYEQYF
d_call: .
v_call: TRBV4-1
clone_size: .
j_call: TRBJ2-7

cdr3_nt: TGTGCCGTCTCCCCGCGGGGAGAGGGCTACACCTTC
cdr3_aa: CAVSPRGEGYTF
d_call: .
v_call: TRBV6-5
clone_size: .
j_call: TRBJ1-2